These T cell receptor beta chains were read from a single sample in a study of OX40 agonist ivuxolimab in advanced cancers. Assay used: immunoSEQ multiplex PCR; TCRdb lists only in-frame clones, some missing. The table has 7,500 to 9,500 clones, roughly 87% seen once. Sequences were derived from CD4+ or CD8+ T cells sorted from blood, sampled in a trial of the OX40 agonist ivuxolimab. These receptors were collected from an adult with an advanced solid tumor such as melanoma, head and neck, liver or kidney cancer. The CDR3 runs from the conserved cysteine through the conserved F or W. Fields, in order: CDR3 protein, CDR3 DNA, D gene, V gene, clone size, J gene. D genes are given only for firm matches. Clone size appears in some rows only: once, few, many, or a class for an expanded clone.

CDR3 protein: CASSLGQGDNQPQHF; CDR3 DNA: TGTGCCAGCAGCTTGGGGCAGGGCGACAATCAGCCCCAGCATTTT; D gene: NA; V gene: TRBV5-8; clone size: NA; J gene: TRBJ1-5
CDR3 protein: CASSYGLAGLYEQYF; CDR3 DNA: TGTGCCAGCAGTTACGGACTAGCGGGCCTCTACGAGCAGTACTTC; D gene: TRBD2; V gene: TRBV6-5; clone size: NA; J gene: TRBJ2-7
CDR3 protein: CASSDSASAGYTF; CDR3 DNA: TGTGCCAGCAGTGACTCGGCCTCGGCGGGCTACACCTTC; D gene: NA; V gene: TRBV6-4; clone size: NA; J gene: TRBJ1-2
CDR3 protein: CASSYSSGELEFF; CDR3 DNA: TGTGCCAGCAGTTACTCGAGCGGGGAGCTGGAGTTCTTC; D gene: TRBD2; V gene: TRBV6-5; clone size: NA; J gene: TRBJ2-1
CDR3 protein: CASSFAGEGYGYTF; CDR3 DNA: TGTGCCAGCAGTTTTGCAGGGGAAGGATATGGCTACACCTTC; D gene: NA; V gene: TRBV27; clone size: NA; J gene: TRBJ1-2
CDR3 protein: CASDRLAPSQETQYF; CDR3 DNA: TGTGCCAGTGACCGACTAGCGCCCTCTCAAGAGACCCAGTACTTC; D gene: TRBD2; V gene: TRBV19; clone size: NA; J gene: TRBJ2-5
CDR3 protein: CASSVAWNGYTF; CDR3 DNA: TGTGCCAGCAGCGTAGCGTGGAATGGCTACACCTTC; D gene: NA; V gene: TRBV9; clone size: NA; J gene: TRBJ1-2
CDR3 protein: CASSDRTGPPPYGYTF; CDR3 DNA: TGCGCCAGCAGTGACCGTACAGGCCCCCCTCCCTATGGCTACACCTTC; D gene: NA; V gene: TRBV10-1; clone size: NA; J gene: TRBJ1-2
CDR3 protein: CASSLSEGGYQETQYF; CDR3 DNA: TGTGCCAGCAGTTTATCAGAGGGAGGGTACCAAGAGACCCAGTACTTC; D gene: TRBD2; V gene: TRBV27; clone size: NA; J gene: TRBJ2-5
CDR3 protein: CASSYRGGIHEQYF; CDR3 DNA: TGTGCCAGCAGTTATAGGGGGGGTATCCACGAGCAGTACTTC; D gene: NA; V gene: TRBV6-6; clone size: NA; J gene: TRBJ2-7
CDR3 protein: CASSPLRAYEQYF; CDR3 DNA: TGTGCCAGCAGCCCCCTGAGGGCCTACGAGCAGTACTTC; D gene: NA; V gene: TRBV7-9; clone size: NA; J gene: TRBJ2-7
CDR3 protein: CASSAGGGGTEAFF; CDR3 DNA: TGTGCCAGCAGTGCAGGGGGCGGCGGCACTGAAGCTTTCTTT; D gene: TRBD1; V gene: TRBV6-6; clone size: NA; J gene: TRBJ1-1
CDR3 protein: CASSYGQPPYEQYF; CDR3 DNA: TGTGCCAGCAGTTACGGACAGCCTCCCTACGAGCAGTACTTC; D gene: NA; V gene: TRBV6-6; clone size: once; J gene: TRBJ2-7
CDR3 protein: CASSFTDQPQHF; CDR3 DNA: TGCGCCAGCAGTTTCACTGATCAGCCCCAGCATTTT; D gene: NA; V gene: TRBV10-1; clone size: NA; J gene: TRBJ1-5
CDR3 protein: CASSLVGEDPDTQYF; CDR3 DNA: TGTGCCAGCAGCTTGGTGGGTGAGGACCCAGATACGCAGTATTTT; D gene: NA; V gene: TRBV5-4; clone size: NA; J gene: TRBJ2-3
CDR3 protein: CASRIDRGDGNTIYF; CDR3 DNA: TGTGCCAGCAGGATAGACAGGGGTGATGGAAACACCATATATTTT; D gene: TRBD1; V gene: TRBV6-1; clone size: NA; J gene: TRBJ1-3
CDR3 protein: CASSNPWLAGAYNEQFF; CDR3 DNA: TGTGCCAGCAGTAACCCTTGGCTAGCGGGAGCCTACAATGAGCAGTTCTTC; D gene: TRBD2; V gene: TRBV27; clone size: NA; J gene: TRBJ2-1
CDR3 protein: CASSIAGASGYEQYF; CDR3 DNA: TGTGCCAGTAGTATAGCGGGGGCTAGCGGATACGAGCAGTACTTC; D gene: NA; V gene: TRBV19; clone size: NA; J gene: TRBJ2-7
CDR3 protein: CASRGEARPYEQYF; CDR3 DNA: TGTGCCAGCAGGGGGGAGGCGCGTCCCTACGAGCAGTACTTC; D gene: NA; V gene: TRBV6-1; clone size: NA; J gene: TRBJ2-7
CDR3 protein: CASSLVGGRGTEAFF; CDR3 DNA: TGTGCCAGCAGCTTGGTCGGGGGCCGCGGCACTGAAGCTTTCTTT; D gene: NA; V gene: TRBV5-6; clone size: NA; J gene: TRBJ1-1
CDR3 protein: CASSPVTGVNTEAFF; CDR3 DNA: TGTGCCAGCAGCCCCGTGACAGGGGTGAACACTGAAGCTTTCTTT; D gene: TRBD1; V gene: TRBV4-2; clone size: NA; J gene: TRBJ1-1
CDR3 protein: CASSLYGHQPQHF; CDR3 DNA: TGTGCCAGCAGCTTATACGGCCATCAGCCCCAGCATTTT; D gene: NA; V gene: TRBV7-8; clone size: NA; J gene: TRBJ1-5
CDR3 protein: CASSLQGQGYEQYF; CDR3 DNA: TGTGCCAGCAGTTTGCAGGGACAGGGTTACGAGCAGTACTTC; D gene: TRBD1; V gene: TRBV27; clone size: NA; J gene: TRBJ2-7
CDR3 protein: CASSMGHRQPQHF; CDR3 DNA: TGTGCCAGTAGTATGGGTCACCGTCAGCCCCAGCATTTT; D gene: NA; V gene: TRBV19; clone size: NA; J gene: TRBJ1-5
CDR3 protein: CASSLTGGSSYEQYF; CDR3 DNA: TGTGCCAGCAGCCTCACAGGGGGGTCCTCCTACGAGCAGTACTTC; D gene: TRBD1; V gene: TRBV7-3; clone size: NA; J gene: TRBJ2-7
CDR3 protein: CASSRNRAADSNQPQHF; CDR3 DNA: TGTGCCAGCAGCCGTAACAGGGCTGCTGATAGCAATCAGCCCCAGCATTTT; D gene: NA; V gene: TRBV7-8; clone size: NA; J gene: TRBJ1-5
CDR3 protein: CASSFRMRGLAGGPPYNEQFF; CDR3 DNA: TGTGCCAGCAGTTTTCGGATGCGCGGACTAGCGGGAGGGCCCCCCTACAATGAGCAGTTCTTC; D gene: TRBD2; V gene: TRBV28; clone size: NA; J gene: TRBJ2-1
CDR3 protein: CATSALAGTGGYEQYF; CDR3 DNA: TGTGCCACCAGCGCCCTGGCCGGGACAGGGGGCTACGAGCAGTACTTC; D gene: TRBD1; V gene: TRBV15; clone size: NA; J gene: TRBJ2-7
CDR3 protein: CSVEDPSPPLNTRIRYNEQFF; CDR3 DNA: TGCAGCGTTGAAGATCCCTCACCCCCACTGAATACTAGGATCCGCTACAATGAGCAGTTCTTC; D gene: NA; V gene: TRBV29-1; clone size: NA; J gene: TRBJ2-1
CDR3 protein: CASSEDATGGHGYTF; CDR3 DNA: TGCGCCAGCAGTGAGGATGCTACAGGGGGCCATGGCTACACCTTC; D gene: TRBD1; V gene: TRBV10-2; clone size: NA; J gene: TRBJ1-2
CDR3 protein: CASSPGTPYEQYF; CDR3 DNA: TGTGCCAGCAGCCCCGGGACACCCTACGAGCAGTACTTC; D gene: NA; V gene: TRBV5-5; clone size: NA; J gene: TRBJ2-7
CDR3 protein: CASSLGTNYGYTF; CDR3 DNA: TGTGCCAGCAGCTTGGGCACCAACTATGGCTACACCTTC; D gene: NA; V gene: TRBV25-1; clone size: NA; J gene: TRBJ1-2
CDR3 protein: CASSVAGQPVLEDTIYF; CDR3 DNA: TGTGCCAGCAGCGTAGCGGGACAGCCTGTACTGGAAGACACCATATATTTT; D gene: TRBD1; V gene: TRBV9; clone size: NA; J gene: TRBJ1-3
CDR3 protein: CASSPGGPGELFF; CDR3 DNA: TGTGCCAGCAGCCCCGGTGGGCCCGGGGAGCTGTTTTTT; D gene: NA; V gene: TRBV5-4; clone size: few; J gene: TRBJ2-2
CDR3 protein: CASSQDQNFYEQYF; CDR3 DNA: TGCGCCAGCAGCCAAGATCAGAACTTCTACGAGCAGTACTTC; D gene: NA; V gene: TRBV4-1; clone size: once; J gene: TRBJ2-7
CDR3 protein: CASSQDPGTDDGYTF; CDR3 DNA: TGTGCCAGCAGCCAAGACCCGGGGACAGACGACGGCTACACCTTC; D gene: TRBD1; V gene: TRBV14; clone size: NA; J gene: TRBJ1-2
CDR3 protein: CATSRTSGSYEQYF; CDR3 DNA: TGTGCCACCAGCAGGACTAGCGGATCCTACGAGCAGTACTTC; D gene: TRBD2; V gene: TRBV15; clone size: NA; J gene: TRBJ2-7
CDR3 protein: CSVLRAEDNYGYTF; CDR3 DNA: TGCAGCGTTCTGAGGGCAGAGGATAACTATGGCTACACCTTC; D gene: NA; V gene: TRBV29-1; clone size: NA; J gene: TRBJ1-2
CDR3 protein: CASSYVWLRYEQYF; CDR3 DNA: TGTGCCAGCAGTTACGTGTGGCTACGGTACGAGCAGTACTTC; D gene: NA; V gene: TRBV6-6; clone size: NA; J gene: TRBJ2-7
CDR3 protein: CASSVELVSNEQFF; CDR3 DNA: TGTGCCAGCAGCGTAGAACTAGTTAGCAATGAGCAGTTCTTC; D gene: NA; V gene: TRBV9; clone size: NA; J gene: TRBJ2-1
CDR3 protein: CASSSSSYNEQFF; CDR3 DNA: TGTGCCAGCAGCTCCAGCTCCTACAATGAGCAGTTCTTC; D gene: NA; V gene: TRBV7-9; clone size: NA; J gene: TRBJ2-1
CDR3 protein: CASSTPYNEQFF; CDR3 DNA: TGTGCCAGTAGTACCCCCTACAATGAGCAGTTCTTC; D gene: NA; V gene: TRBV19; clone size: NA; J gene: TRBJ2-1
CDR3 protein: CASSLSRGSTEAFF; CDR3 DNA: TGTGCCAGCAGCTTATCAAGGGGAAGCACTGAAGCTTTCTTT; D gene: NA; V gene: TRBV7-6; clone size: once; J gene: TRBJ1-1
CDR3 protein: CASSGWGFVQPQHF; CDR3 DNA: TGTGCCAGCAGCGGCTGGGGATTTGTTCAGCCCCAGCATTTT; D gene: NA; V gene: TRBV28; clone size: once; J gene: TRBJ1-5
CDR3 protein: CASSEASGYNEQFF; CDR3 DNA: TGTGCCAGCAGTGAGGCTAGCGGCTACAATGAGCAGTTCTTC; D gene: TRBD2; V gene: TRBV6-4; clone size: NA; J gene: TRBJ2-1
CDR3 protein: CASSQDGGKQYF; CDR3 DNA: TGCGCCAGCAGCCAAGATGGAGGAAAGCAGTACTTC; D gene: NA; V gene: TRBV4-1; clone size: NA; J gene: TRBJ2-7
CDR3 protein: CASSLLAGEQFF; CDR3 DNA: TGTGCCAGCAGTCTCTTAGCGGGAGAGCAGTTCTTC; D gene: TRBD2; V gene: TRBV27; clone size: NA; J gene: TRBJ2-1
CDR3 protein: CASSLAPSGGLYNEQFF; CDR3 DNA: TGTGCCAGCAGCTTAGCCCCTAGTGGAGGGCTCTACAATGAGCAGTTCTTC; D gene: NA; V gene: TRBV13; clone size: NA; J gene: TRBJ2-1
CDR3 protein: CASRETGPNQPQHF; CDR3 DNA: TGTGCCAGTCGGGAAACTGGGCCTAATCAGCCCCAGCATTTT; D gene: NA; V gene: TRBV19; clone size: NA; J gene: TRBJ1-5
CDR3 protein: CASSLSVGGVETQYF; CDR3 DNA: TGTGCCAGCAGTTTATCGGTCGGGGGCGTGGAGACCCAGTACTTC; D gene: NA; V gene: TRBV28; clone size: NA; J gene: TRBJ2-5
CDR3 protein: CASSLGPEQFF; CDR3 DNA: TGTGCCAGCAGCCTAGGTCCCGAGCAGTTCTTC; D gene: NA; V gene: TRBV9; clone size: once; J gene: TRBJ2-1
CDR3 protein: CASSSSSGSGNEQFF; CDR3 DNA: TGTGCCAGCAGCTCCTCCAGCGGGAGTGGAAATGAGCAGTTCTTC; D gene: TRBD2; V gene: TRBV7-3; clone size: NA; J gene: TRBJ2-1
CDR3 protein: CASSVTYRGREQYF; CDR3 DNA: TGTGCCAGCAGCGTCACATACAGGGGGAGGGAGCAGTACTTC; D gene: TRBD1; V gene: TRBV9; clone size: NA; J gene: TRBJ2-7
CDR3 protein: CASSEEVAGWTDTQYF; CDR3 DNA: TGTGCCAGCAGTGAAGAGGTGGCGGGTTGGACAGATACGCAGTATTTT; D gene: NA; V gene: TRBV2; clone size: NA; J gene: TRBJ2-3
CDR3 protein: CATGAFGETQYF; CDR3 DNA: TGTGCGACAGGGGCCTTTGGGGAGACCCAGTACTTC; D gene: TRBD1; V gene: TRBV19; clone size: NA; J gene: TRBJ2-5
CDR3 protein: CASRALGDINQPQHF; CDR3 DNA: TGCGCCAGCAGGGCCCTAGGGGATATCAATCAGCCCCAGCATTTT; D gene: NA; V gene: TRBV10-2; clone size: NA; J gene: TRBJ1-5
CDR3 protein: CASSLNRKNQETQYF; CDR3 DNA: TGTGCCAGCAGCTTAAACAGAAAGAACCAAGAGACCCAGTACTTC; D gene: NA; V gene: TRBV5-4; clone size: NA; J gene: TRBJ2-5
CDR3 protein: CASSPLAGAVNEQFF; CDR3 DNA: TGTGCCAGCAGTCCCCTAGCGGGAGCGGTCAATGAGCAGTTCTTC; D gene: TRBD2; V gene: TRBV27; clone size: NA; J gene: TRBJ2-1
CDR3 protein: CASSEVRGADAKNIQYF; CDR3 DNA: TGTGCCAGCAGTGAAGTTAGAGGGGCCGACGCCAAAAACATTCAGTACTTC; D gene: NA; V gene: TRBV6-1; clone size: NA; J gene: TRBJ2-4